This T cell receptor (beta chain) was identified during a study of blood T cell repertoires in COVID-19. CDR3 length: 16 residues. Germline assignment: CDR1 SGDLS and CDR2 YYNGEE. With V trimmed by 4 bases and J by 5 bases, 12 bases remained unmatched. TCRdb's copy holds only in-frame clones and misses some; the assay was immunoSEQ multiplex PCR. The table has around 150,000 clones, just over 85% seen once. The table lists this clone with a count of one. The sample was peripheral blood. The chain employs TRBV9 and TRBJ2-1; the match to TRBD2 covers 7 bases. The sequence derives from a man between 60 and 75 years old with acute or convalescent COVID-19. CDR3: CASSRGWGRGNNEQFF. CDR3 nucleotides: TGTGCCAGCAGCCGTGGCTGGGGGAGGGGCAACAATGAGCAGTTCTTC.